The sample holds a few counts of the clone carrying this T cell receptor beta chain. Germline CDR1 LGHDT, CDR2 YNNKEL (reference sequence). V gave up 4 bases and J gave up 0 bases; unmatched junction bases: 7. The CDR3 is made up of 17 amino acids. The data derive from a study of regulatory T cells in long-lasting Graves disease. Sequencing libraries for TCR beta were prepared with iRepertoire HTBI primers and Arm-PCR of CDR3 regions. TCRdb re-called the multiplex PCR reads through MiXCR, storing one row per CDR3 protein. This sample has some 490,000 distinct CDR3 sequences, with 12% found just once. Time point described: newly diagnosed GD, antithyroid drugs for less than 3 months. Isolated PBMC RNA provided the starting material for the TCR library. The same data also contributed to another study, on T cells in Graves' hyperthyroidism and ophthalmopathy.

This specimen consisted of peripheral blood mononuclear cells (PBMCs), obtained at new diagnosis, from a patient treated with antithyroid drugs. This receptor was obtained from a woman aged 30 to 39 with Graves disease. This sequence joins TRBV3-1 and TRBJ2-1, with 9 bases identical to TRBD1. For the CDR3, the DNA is TGTGCCAGCAGCCGGACAGGGGACTTCAGCTCCTACAATGAGCAGTTCTTC. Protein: CASSRTGDFSSYNEQFF.